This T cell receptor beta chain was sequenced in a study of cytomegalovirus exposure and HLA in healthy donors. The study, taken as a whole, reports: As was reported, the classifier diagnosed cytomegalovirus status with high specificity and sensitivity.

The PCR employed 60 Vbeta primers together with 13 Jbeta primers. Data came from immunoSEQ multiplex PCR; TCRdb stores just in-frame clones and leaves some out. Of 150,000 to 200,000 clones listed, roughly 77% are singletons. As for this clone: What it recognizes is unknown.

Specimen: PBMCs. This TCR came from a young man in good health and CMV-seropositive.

CDR3 bases: TGCAGCGGGAGGAGGGCGATGGACACTGAAGCTTTCTTT. Translation: CSGRRAMDTEAFF. V usage is TRBV29-1 and J usage is TRBJ1-1; D unresolved. The germline V gene has CDR1 SQVTM and CDR2 ANQGSEA. V lost 7 bases and J lost 3, with 15 bases in between. The length of the CDR3 is 13 residues.